The clone carrying this TCR beta chain was seen many times. Its cognate antigen is unknown. Each person with ophthalmopathy scored at least 3 on the Clinical Activity Score, reached NOSPECS grade 4 or higher, and had been ill under 3 months. The diagnostic basis comprised clinical symptoms, serum thyroxine and TRAb, thyroid ultrasound and orbital computed tomography. What was amplified from RNA transcripts were TCR beta CDR3 regions. When the TCR CDR3 underwent first-round RT-PCR, the HTBI primer set was used. TCRdb re-analysed the multiplex PCR reads in MiXCR, keeping a single row per CDR3 protein. Counted here are about 270,000 distinct CDR3 sequences, around 20% occurring once; the ten biggest clones make up over 55%. These data originate in a study of T cells in Graves' hyperthyroidism and ophthalmopathy. Study-level results: Appearing also in blood were most of the thyroid clonotypes expanded above 0.001. Classification by a 13 V-J model distinguished ophthalmopathy from stable hyperthyroidism.

Germline CDR1 reads SGHVS; CDR2 reads FQNEAQ. The CDR3 has 14 amino acids. V was shortened by 3 bases and J by 1 base, with 7 bases between the two germline ends. The J gene is TRBJ1-3, the V gene TRBV7-8; D call uncertain. This TCR came from a man aged 30 to 45 with Graves' ophthalmopathy. The sequencing sample was made of blood. In nucleotides, the CDR3 is TGTGCCAGCAGCTTTAGCGGGTCTGGAAACACCATATATTTT. This translates into CASSFSGSGNTIYF.